This entry concerns a single TCR beta chain. This sample stems from a study of blood T cell repertoires in COVID-19. Overall study: The cDNA or gDNA used as material had been derived from T cells, B-cell-depleted T cells, or PBMCs.

In the original workflow: Reference gene primer amplification gave nucleated cell count estimates. Sequenced by immunoSEQ multiplex PCR; TCRdb stores in-frame clones only, minus some. V and J calls and clone size are copied from that table; D and trimming were computed from the DNA. This sample has roughly 170,000 clones, with around 90% found just once. Germline V gives CDR1 SGHRS, CDR2 YFSETQ. Trimming removed 1 base at V and 1 base at J, with 11 bases between. This CDR3 contains 16 residues. The rearrangement links TRBV5-1 to TRBJ2-2; maybe TRBD2 (6 bases). This clonotype was sampled from a man in his forties with active or convalescent COVID-19. The sequenced sample was peripheral blood. Here the CDR3 DNA reads TGCGCCAGCAGCTTGAGGCAGGGAGGGAACACCGGGGAGCTGTTTTTT. This codes for CASSLRQGGNTGELFF. The full variable domain, rest sourced from reference TRBV5-1 and TRBJ2-2, is KAGVTQTPRYLIKTRGQQVTLSCSPISGHRSVSWYQQTPGQGLQFLFEYFSETQRNKGNFPGRFSGRQFSNSRSEMNVSTLELGDSALYLCASSLRQGGNTGELFFGEGSRLTVL.